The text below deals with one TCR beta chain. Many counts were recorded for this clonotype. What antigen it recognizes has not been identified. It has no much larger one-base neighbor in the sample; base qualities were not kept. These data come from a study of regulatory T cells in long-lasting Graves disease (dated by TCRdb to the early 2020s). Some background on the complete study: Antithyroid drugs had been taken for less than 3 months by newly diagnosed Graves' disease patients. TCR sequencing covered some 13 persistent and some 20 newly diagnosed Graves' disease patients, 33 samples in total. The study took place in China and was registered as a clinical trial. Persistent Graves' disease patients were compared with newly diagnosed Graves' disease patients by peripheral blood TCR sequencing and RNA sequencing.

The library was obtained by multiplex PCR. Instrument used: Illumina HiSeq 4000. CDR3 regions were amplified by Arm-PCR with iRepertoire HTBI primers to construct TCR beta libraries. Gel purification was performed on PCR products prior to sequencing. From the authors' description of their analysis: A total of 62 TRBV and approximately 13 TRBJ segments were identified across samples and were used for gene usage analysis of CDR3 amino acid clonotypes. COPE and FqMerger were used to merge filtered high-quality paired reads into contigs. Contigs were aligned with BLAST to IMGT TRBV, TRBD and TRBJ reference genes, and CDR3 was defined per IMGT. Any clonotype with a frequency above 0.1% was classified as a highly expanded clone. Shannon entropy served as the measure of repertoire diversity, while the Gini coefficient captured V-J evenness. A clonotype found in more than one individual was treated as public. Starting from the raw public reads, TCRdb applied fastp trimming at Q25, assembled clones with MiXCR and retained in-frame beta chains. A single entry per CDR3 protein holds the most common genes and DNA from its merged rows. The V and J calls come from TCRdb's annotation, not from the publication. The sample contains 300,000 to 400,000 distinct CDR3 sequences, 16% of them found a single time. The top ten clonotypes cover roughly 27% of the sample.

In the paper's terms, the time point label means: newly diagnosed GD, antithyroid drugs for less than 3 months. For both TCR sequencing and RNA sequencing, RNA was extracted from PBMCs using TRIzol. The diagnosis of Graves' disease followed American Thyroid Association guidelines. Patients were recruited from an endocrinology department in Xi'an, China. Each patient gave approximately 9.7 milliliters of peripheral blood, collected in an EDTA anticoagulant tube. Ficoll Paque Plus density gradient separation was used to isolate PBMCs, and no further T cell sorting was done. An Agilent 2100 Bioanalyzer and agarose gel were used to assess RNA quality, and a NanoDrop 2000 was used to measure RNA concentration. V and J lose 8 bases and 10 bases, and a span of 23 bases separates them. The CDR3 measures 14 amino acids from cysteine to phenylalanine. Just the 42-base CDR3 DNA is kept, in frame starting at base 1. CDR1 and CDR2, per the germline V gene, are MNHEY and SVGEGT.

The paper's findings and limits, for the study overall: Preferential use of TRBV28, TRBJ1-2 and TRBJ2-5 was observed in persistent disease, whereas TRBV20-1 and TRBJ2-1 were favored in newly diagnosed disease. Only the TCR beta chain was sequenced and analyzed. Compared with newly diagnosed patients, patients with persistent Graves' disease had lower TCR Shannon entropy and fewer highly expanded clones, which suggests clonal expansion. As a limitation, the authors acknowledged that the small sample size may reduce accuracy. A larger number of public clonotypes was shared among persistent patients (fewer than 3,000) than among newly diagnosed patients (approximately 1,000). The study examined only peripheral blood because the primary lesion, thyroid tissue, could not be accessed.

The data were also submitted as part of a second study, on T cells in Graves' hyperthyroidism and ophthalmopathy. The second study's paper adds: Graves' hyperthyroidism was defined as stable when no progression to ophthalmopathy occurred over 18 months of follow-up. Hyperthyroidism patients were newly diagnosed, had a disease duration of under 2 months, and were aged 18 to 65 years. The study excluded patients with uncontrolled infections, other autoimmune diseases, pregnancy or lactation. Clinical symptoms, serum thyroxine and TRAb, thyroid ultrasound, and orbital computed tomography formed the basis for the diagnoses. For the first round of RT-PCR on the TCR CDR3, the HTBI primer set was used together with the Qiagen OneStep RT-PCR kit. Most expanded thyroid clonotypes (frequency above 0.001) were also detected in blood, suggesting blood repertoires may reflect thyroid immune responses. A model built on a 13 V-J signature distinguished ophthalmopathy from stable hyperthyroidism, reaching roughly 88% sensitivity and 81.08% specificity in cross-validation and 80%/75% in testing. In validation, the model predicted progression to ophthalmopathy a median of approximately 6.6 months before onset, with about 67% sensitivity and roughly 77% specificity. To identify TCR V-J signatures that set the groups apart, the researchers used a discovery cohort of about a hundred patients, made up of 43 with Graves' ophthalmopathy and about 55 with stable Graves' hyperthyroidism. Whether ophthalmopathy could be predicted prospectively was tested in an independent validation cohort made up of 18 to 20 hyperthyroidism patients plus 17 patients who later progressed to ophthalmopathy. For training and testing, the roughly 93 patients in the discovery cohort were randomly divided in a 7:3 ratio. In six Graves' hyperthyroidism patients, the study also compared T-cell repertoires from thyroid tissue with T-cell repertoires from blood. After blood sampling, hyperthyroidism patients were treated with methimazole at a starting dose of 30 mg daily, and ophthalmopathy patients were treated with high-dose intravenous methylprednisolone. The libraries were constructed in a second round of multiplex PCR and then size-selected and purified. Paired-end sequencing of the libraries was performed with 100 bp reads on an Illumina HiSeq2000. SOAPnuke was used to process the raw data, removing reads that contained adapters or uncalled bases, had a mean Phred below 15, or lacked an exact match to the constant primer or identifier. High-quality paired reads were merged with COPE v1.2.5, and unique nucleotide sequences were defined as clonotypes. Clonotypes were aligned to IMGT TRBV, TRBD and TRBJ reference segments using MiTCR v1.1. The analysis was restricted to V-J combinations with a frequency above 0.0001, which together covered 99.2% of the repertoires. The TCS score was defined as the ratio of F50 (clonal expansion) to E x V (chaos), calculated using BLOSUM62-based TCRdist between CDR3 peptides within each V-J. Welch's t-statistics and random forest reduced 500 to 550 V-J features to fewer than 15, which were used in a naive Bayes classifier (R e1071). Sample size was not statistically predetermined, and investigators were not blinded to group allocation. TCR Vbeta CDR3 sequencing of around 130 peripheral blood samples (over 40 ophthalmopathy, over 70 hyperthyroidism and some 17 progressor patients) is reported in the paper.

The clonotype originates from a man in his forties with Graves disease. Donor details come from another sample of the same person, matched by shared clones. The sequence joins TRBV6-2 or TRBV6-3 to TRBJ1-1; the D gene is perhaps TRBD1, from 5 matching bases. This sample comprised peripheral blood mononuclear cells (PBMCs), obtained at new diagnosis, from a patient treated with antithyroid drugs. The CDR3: CASGGGAGLNAAFF. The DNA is TGTGCCAGCGGGGGGGGTGCGGGTTTGAATGCAGCTTTCTTT.